The rows below give T cell receptor beta chains drawn from one sample of a study of CD8+CD57+ T cells in acquired aplastic anemia. Using its own MiXCR run on the reads, TCRdb lists one record per CDR3 protein. The data show about 150,000 distinct CDR3 sequences, with 35% to 50% seen just once and roughly 8.9% held by the top ten. Material for sequencing was sorted CD4+, CD8+, or CD8+CD57+ T cells (not recorded which) from PBMCs. The receptors were sampled from a human donor in good health, serving as a control. The CDR3 runs from the conserved cysteine through the conserved F or W.

v_call cdr3_aa
TRBV24-1 CATRAGGDYGYTF
TRBV10-3 CAISVAGTDYGYTF
TRBV20-1 CSARDGFGNQPQHF
TRBV9 CASSVERNTEAFF
TRBV6-1 CASSPQGPNIQYF
TRBV15 CATNGGRGISYEQYF
TRBV11-3 CASSLGDTYNEQFF
TRBV27 CASSATGGHSYEQYF
TRBV10-1 CASSESASPNEQFF
TRBV5-1 CASSLEFYGNTGELFF
TRBV19 CASRYGGGSGNTIYF
TRBV5-6 CASSMGRSSYNERFF
TRBV12-3/TRBV12-4 CASSLMETGGSYNSPLHF
TRBV6-2/TRBV6-3 CASASEGVRRNTIYF
TRBV2 CASRQGTRGNQPQHF
TRBV12-3/TRBV12-4 CASSLTGISRGTEAFF
TRBV7-2 CASRLTSGGKYEQYF
TRBV6-1 CASSESLVAFF
TRBV12-3/TRBV12-4 CASNPGPGLAGHYNEQFF
TRBV20-1 CSAVTSGNQETQYF
TRBV30 CAWGLARGEASF
TRBV20-1 CSARDWLRGFETQYF
TRBV6-1 CASSTPGLNYNEQFF
TRBV9 CASSEDTSNYGYTF
TRBV6-1 CASGVYPQGYTF
TRBV18 CASSPLREAKNIQYF
TRBV12-3/TRBV12-4 CASSPEQLRGVTYEQYF
TRBV7-2 CASSLSADTQYF
TRBV7-9 CASSVDRPGYTF
TRBV12-3/TRBV12-4 CASSSDQPTNEKLFF
TRBV9 CASSVEAGEGETQYF
TRBV29-1 CSVERGQGHTF
TRBV20-1 CSAREGYGSRSYEQYF
TRBV6-5 CASTSTDYQPQHF
TRBV25-1 CASGSLAGITDTQYF
TRBV19 CASNPGGENTEAFF
TRBV25-1 CASSVSGVNEQFF
TRBV2 CASHGRGRTEAFF
TRBV7-7 CASSTEGGAGELFF
TRBV11-2 CASSFTTVQETQYF
TRBV27 CASSYSSTNEKLFF
TRBV10-2 CASGGQGHSPLHF